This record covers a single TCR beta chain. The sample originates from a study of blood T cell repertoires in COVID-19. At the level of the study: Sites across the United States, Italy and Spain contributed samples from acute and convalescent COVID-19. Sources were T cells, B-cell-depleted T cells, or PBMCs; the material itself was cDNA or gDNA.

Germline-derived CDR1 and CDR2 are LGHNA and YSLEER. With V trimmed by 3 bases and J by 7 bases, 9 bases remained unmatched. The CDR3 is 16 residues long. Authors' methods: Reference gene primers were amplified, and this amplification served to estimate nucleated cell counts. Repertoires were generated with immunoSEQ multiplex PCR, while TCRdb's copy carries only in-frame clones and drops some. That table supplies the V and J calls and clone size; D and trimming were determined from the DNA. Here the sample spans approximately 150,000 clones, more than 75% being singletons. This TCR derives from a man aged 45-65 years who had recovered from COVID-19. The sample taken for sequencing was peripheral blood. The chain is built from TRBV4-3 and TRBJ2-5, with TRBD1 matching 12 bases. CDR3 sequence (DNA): TGCGCCAGCAGCCAGACCGGGACAGGGGGCTTGTTGACCCAGTACTTC. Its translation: CASSQTGTGGLLTQYF.